Presented here are 28 T cell receptor beta chains from one specimen sequenced in a study of blood T cell repertoires in COVID-19. TCRdb's copy holds only in-frame clones and misses some; the assay was immunoSEQ multiplex PCR. Found here are approximately 250,000 clones, about 87% of them singletons; the top ten hold over 1%. What was sequenced was PBMCs or T cells enriched from blood (not recorded which). These receptors came from a woman aged 40 to 55 with acute COVID-19.

The chain uses TRBV5-1 and TRBJ1-1; maybe TRBD1 (5 bases). Per the germline V gene, CDR1 is SGHRS and CDR2 is YFSETQ. V lost 2 bases and J lost 1, with 9 bases in between. The CDR3 has 14 amino acids. CDR3 region: CASSFATGNTEAFF. As DNA, the CDR3 is TGCGCCAGCAGCTTCGCTACAGGGAACACTGAAGCTTTCTTT.

The chain combines TRBV19 with TRBJ1-5; 11 nucleotides line up with TRBD1. This CDR3 region has 14 residues. With 3 bases clipped from V and 11 bases from J, the junction kept 6 bases outside the gene matches. CDR1 is LNHDA, CDR2 SQIVND, per germline (reference sequence). The CDR3 region is CASSMDRGLRAQHF. The CDR3 coding sequence is TGTGCCAGTAGTATGGACAGGGGGCTTCGGGCCCAGCATTTT.

The rearrangement uses TRBV11-2 and TRBJ2-1; D is unresolved. The ends were cut back, 2 bases at V and 0 bases at J, with 11 bases in the middle. Germline loops: CDR1 SGHAT, CDR2 FQNNGV. CDR3 length: 16 amino acids. The CDR3 nucleotides are TGTGCCAGCAGCTTATACTCAAGGAGCTCCTACAATGAGCAGTTCTTC. As protein: CASSLYSRSSYNEQFF.

The rearrangement joins TRBV7-9 to TRBJ1-3; TRBD1 aligns across 8 bases. The CDR3 covers 14 residues. Unmatched junction bases numbered 11, after V lost 5 bases and J lost 11 bases. Germline V gene data show CDR1 as SEHNR and CDR2 as FQNEAQ (reference sequence). The CDR3 region is CASSPGTGRLSIYF. Written as DNA, the CDR3 is TGTGCCAGCAGCCCAGGGACAGGCCGTCTCTCCATATATTTT.

This clone has only one observation. This chain uses TRBV6-5 with TRBJ2-5; TRBD2 matches at 10 bases. CDR1 MNHEY and CDR2 SVGAGI come from the germline V gene. The CDR3 is 16 residues long. Germline trimming cut 0 bases from V and 1 base from J; bases unmatched to any gene: 2. The CDR3 nucleotides read TGTGCCAGCAGTTACTCCCTAGCGGGGGCCCAAGAGACCCAGTACTTC. Amino acids: CASSYSLAGAQETQYF.

The V call is TRBV18, the J call TRBJ2-1, with 9 bases lining up with TRBD2. The CDR3 length is 16 residues. Trimming cost V 2 bases and J 4 bases; bases outside gene matches: 6. Per germline, CDR1 KGHSH and CDR2 LQKENI. CDR3 amino acids: CASSPVRTSEYNEQFF. The CDR3 DNA reads TGTGCCAGCTCACCAGTAAGGACTAGCGAATACAATGAGCAGTTCTTC.

The chain joins TRBV9 to TRBJ2-7; TRBD1 matches 11 bases. Germline V gene sequence: CDR1 SGDLS, CDR2 YYNGEE. The CDR3 extends over 15 amino acids. The trim removed 0 bases at V and 6 bases at J, leaving 5 bases unmatched. CDR3 sequence reads: CASSVVGDRGAEQYF. For the CDR3, the DNA is TGTGCCAGCAGCGTAGTAGGGGACAGGGGGGCCGAGCAGTACTTC.

This clone has only a few counts. The chain carries TRBV20-1 and TRBJ2-1; D unclear. This CDR3 has 11 residues. With 6 bases removed from V and 7 bases from J, the gap between germline ends came to 10 bases. Germline V CDR1 and CDR2: DFQATT, SNEGSKA (reference sequence). CDR3 sequence: CSARRSNEQFF. Here the CDR3 DNA reads TGCAGTGCACGGCGGTCTAATGAGCAGTTCTTC.

The chain recombines TRBV4-1 with TRBJ1-2; possibly TRBD1 for D (6 bases). Germline-derived CDR1 and CDR2 are MGHRA and YSYEKL. The CDR3 extends over 12 amino acids. V was shortened by 8 bases and J by 3 bases, with 10 bases between the two germline ends. The CDR3 DNA reads TGCGCCAGCCAGGGGCAGGACTATGGCTACACCTTC. This translates into CASQGQDYGYTF.

As DNA, the CDR3 is TGTGCCAGTAGTCAATTTAGCAATCAGCCCCAGCATTTT. It is translated as CASSQFSNQPQHF. The chain links TRBV19 to TRBJ1-5; D gene ambiguous. The germline V gene encodes CDR1 LNHDA and CDR2 SQIVND (reference sequence). The CDR3 runs to 13 residues. Trimming shortened V by 5 bases and J by 0 bases, and 5 bases separated the two germline ends.

The J gene is TRBJ2-5, the V gene TRBV3-1 (or the pseudogene TRBV3-2), with a weak D call TRBD2 (6 bases). Trimming took 0 bases from V and 5 from J, leaving 13 bases between them. CDR1 LGHDT and CDR2 YNNKEL come from the germline V gene (reference sequence). The CDR3 contains 15 residues. The CDR3 DNA sequence: TGTGCCAGCAGCCAAGATCCGTCGGGAGAGGAGACCCAGTACTTC. This translates into CASSQDPSGEETQYF.

The chain is built from TRBV19 and TRBJ1-3; possible D gene TRBD1, 5 bases. Germline-derived CDR1 and CDR2 are LNHDA and SQIVND (reference sequence). The CDR3 spans 13 residues. V lost 2 bases, J lost 6 bases, and 8 bases lay in between. CDR3 sequence: CASSIQGANTIYF. The CDR3 nucleotides read TGTGCCAGTAGTATACAAGGGGCAAACACCATATATTTT.

The CDR3 nucleotides read TGTGCCAGCAGCACCAAACTAGCGATGGGCGGAGAGACCCAGTACTTC. Protein: CASSTKLAMGGETQYF. The chain joins TRBV7-2 to TRBJ2-5; 7 nucleotides match TRBD2. Germline CDR1 is SGHTA and CDR2 is FQGNSA. The CDR3 is 16 amino acids. Losses at the gene ends were 5 bases for V and 4 bases for J; bases not matched to a gene: 13.

The rearrangement joins TRBV9 to TRBJ1-1; the D gene is possibly TRBD1 (6 bases). Germline V CDR1 and CDR2: SGDLS, YYNGEE. The CDR3 runs to 13 residues. Trimming took 9 bases from V and 0 from J, leaving 12 bases between them. The CDR3 is CAISRGLNTEAFF. CDR3 in DNA: TGTGCCATTAGCAGGGGTCTGAACACTGAAGCTTTCTTT.

The chain has TRBV28 and TRBJ1-4, with 7 bases fitting TRBD1. Per germline, CDR1 MDHEN and CDR2 SYDVKM. V lost 4 bases, J lost 4 bases, and 3 bases stayed unmatched. The CDR3 runs 14 residues. The CDR3: CASSSGTVNEKLFF. DNA of the CDR3: TGTGCCAGCAGTTCCGGGACAGTTAATGAAAAACTGTTTTTT.

The chain carries TRBV7-9 and TRBJ2-1; 7 nucleotides agree with TRBD1. From germline, CDR1 is SEHNR and CDR2 FQNEAQ (reference sequence). This CDR3 region has 15 residues. V was clipped by 5 bases and J by 0 bases; unmatched bases: 4. CDR3 sequence reads: CASSATGNSYNEQFF. In DNA, the CDR3 is TGTGCCAGCAGCGCGACAGGGAACTCCTACAATGAGCAGTTCTTC.

Only a few counts were recorded for this clone. The chain employs TRBV12-3 or TRBV12-4 and TRBJ1-1; D is ambiguous. CDR3 size: 12 residues. Deletions cut 8 bases from V and 0 bases from J, with 7 bases between. This chain's CDR3 is CASAYLNTEAFF. In nucleotides, the CDR3 is TGTGCCAGCGCGTACCTGAACACTGAAGCTTTCTTT.

The CDR3, as DNA: TGTGCCAGCATCCCAGGAGGGGTCAGTGAAGAGACCCAGTACTTC. It translates to CASIPGGVSEETQYF. The V gene is TRBV6-5, the J gene TRBJ2-5; tentatively, D is TRBD2 (6 bases). The CDR3 extends over 15 amino acids. The germline CDR1 and CDR2 sequences are MNHEY and SVGAGI. V dropped 7 bases and J dropped 3 bases, with 18 bases sitting between them.

This clone has a single count. This chain connects TRBV6-6 to TRBJ2-7; a weak D match, TRBD2 (5 bases). Per the germline V gene, CDR1 is MNHNY and CDR2 is SVGAGI (reference sequence). The CDR3 runs 15 residues. Trimming cost V 0 bases and J 2 bases, with 11 bases left between them. The CDR3 DNA sequence: TGTGCCAGCAGTTACTCCTCGAGGGAAACCTACGAGCAGTACGTC. Residues: CASSYSSRETYEQYV.

The chain uses TRBV2 and TRBJ2-3, with TRBD2 as a possible D gene (5 bases). CDR1 is SNHLY, CDR2 FYNNEI, per germline. V shed 7 bases and J shed 4 bases, with 9 bases lying between them. The CDR3 totals 12 residues. CDR3 nucleotide sequence: TGTGCCAGCACCCCGGACTCAGATACGCAGTATTTT. It specifies CASTPDSDTQYF.

The chain joins TRBV30 to TRBJ1-1; 7 nucleotides line up with TRBD1. V shed 2 bases, J shed 1 base, and the junction held 4 bases outside the gene matches. The germline V gene has CDR1 GTSNPN and CDR2 SVGIG (reference sequence). The CDR3 is made up of 14 amino acids. The CDR3: CAWSTGTANTEAFF. The CDR3 DNA sequence: TGTGCCTGGAGTACCGGGACAGCGAACACTGAAGCTTTCTTT.

The rearrangement links TRBV4-3 to TRBJ2-3, with 10 bases matching TRBD2. V trimming: 1 base; J trimming: 6 bases; junction bases outside the gene matches: 7. The CDR3 has 16 amino acids. Germline CDR1 LGHNA, CDR2 YSLEER. Here the CDR3 reads CASSQGASGSFDTQYF. Here the CDR3 DNA reads TGCGCCAGCAGCCAAGGGGCTAGCGGGAGTTTTGATACGCAGTATTTT.

This clone has only a few counts. This chain uses TRBV10-3 with TRBJ2-7, with D possibly TRBD1 on 5 matching bases. Trimming took off 1 base at V and 5 bases at J, with 9 bases between the two ends. Germline V gene data show CDR1 as ENHRY and CDR2 as SYGVKD. The length of the CDR3 is 13 residues. This chain's CDR3 is CAISEFGRDEQYV. CDR3 nucleotides: TGTGCCATCAGTGAGTTCGGCAGGGACGAGCAGTACGTC.

The V gene is TRBV6-5, the J gene TRBJ1-1, with TRBD1 matching 8 bases. Germline V gene data show CDR1 as MNHEY and CDR2 as SVGAGI. With V trimmed by 7 bases and J by 4 bases, 11 bases remained unmatched. This CDR3 has 15 residues. The CDR3 reads CASKESGGLGTEAFF. The CDR3 DNA sequence: TGTGCCAGCAAGGAGTCAGGGGGCTTGGGCACTGAAGCTTTCTTT.

This clone has just one count. This chain joins TRBV2 and TRBJ2-7, with TRBD2 matching over 12 bases. With 3 bases clipped from V and 6 bases from J, the junction kept 6 bases outside the gene matches. Germline CDR1 reads SNHLY; CDR2 reads FYNNEI. This CDR3 region has 15 residues. This CDR3 is CASSEGLAGGFEQYF. The CDR3 DNA reads TGTGCCAGCAGTGAGGGGCTAGCGGGAGGGTTCGAGCAGTACTTC.

The chain employs TRBV28 and TRBJ1-6, with 7 bases lining up with TRBD1. Germline CDR1 MDHEN, CDR2 SYDVKM. This CDR3 region has 15 residues. Trimming cost V 2 bases and J 8 bases; bases outside gene matches: 6. The CDR3 spells CASSLPLTGDSPLHF. The CDR3 bases are TGTGCCAGCAGTTTACCCCTAACAGGGGATTCACCCCTCCACTTT.

Only a few counts were recorded for this clone. The CDR3 sequence: CASSSVTSGRYEQYF. CDR3 nucleotide sequence: TGTGCCAGCAGCTCTGTGACTAGCGGGCGCTACGAGCAGTACTTC. The J gene is TRBJ2-7, the V gene TRBV7-9, with TRBD2 identical over 10 bases. This CDR3 contains 15 residues. Germline CDR1 and CDR2: SEHNR and FQNEAQ (reference sequence). Trimming cost V 4 bases and J 3 bases; bases outside gene matches: 6.

The V and J genes are TRBV6-2 or TRBV6-3 and TRBJ2-7; D is uncertain. The ends were cut back, 0 bases at V and 0 bases at J, with 12 bases in the middle. The CDR3 spans 16 residues. CDR1 is MNHEY and CDR2 is SVGEGT in the germline V gene. The CDR3 region is CASSYSRVRSSYEQYV. The CDR3 DNA reads TGTGCCAGCAGTTACTCGAGAGTTAGGAGCTCCTACGAGCAGTACGTC.